This note documents a single T cell receptor beta chain sequence. Antigen unknown. There was relapse after autologous stem cell transplantation in every patient, and there was variation in brentuximab vedotin exposure. TCRdb's copy holds only in-frame clones and misses some; the assay was immunoSEQ multiplex PCR. The table records some 150,000 clones, about 78% of them present only once. This record belongs to a study of PD-1 blockade in classical Hodgkin lymphoma. V was trimmed by 5 bases and J by 1 base, leaving 14 bases between them. The CDR3 covers 14 residues. The V gene's germline CDR1 is SQVTM and CDR2 ANQGSEA. General study findings and limits: Reported baseline diversity: healthy donors highest, relapsed/refractory patients lowest. Before treatment, complete responders showed about the same diversity as newly diagnosed patients. Nothing has yet pinned down what causes the repertoire differences, possibly disease activity or prior therapy. The study found that TCR diversity rose significantly by C4D1 in CD4+ but not CD8+ cells.

The origin of this receptor is a human donor with classical Hodgkin lymphoma. The chain employs TRBV29-1 and TRBJ1-1; D uncertain. The source material was peripheral blood mononuclear cells (PBMCs), sampled before the second cycle of nivolumab. In DNA form, the CDR3 reads TGCAGCGTTCTTGTGAGGCGGGGGAACACTGAAGCTTTCTTT. It yields the protein CSVLVRRGNTEAFF.